One sample yielded the 23 T cell receptor beta chains listed below, sequenced in a study of human T cells and chemical hapten exposure. The sample's time point: patch test 1, 2 weeks after DPC sensitization. Regarding treatment: therapeutic diphenylcyclopropenone sensitization with weekly scalp DPC. Using its own MiXCR run on the RACE reads, TCRdb lists one record per CDR3 protein. Among around 99,000 distinct CDR3 sequences, 9.5% to 15% were seen once, and the ten largest hold around 2.2%. Sequences were derived from whole blood, sampled in connection with sensitization to the hapten diphenylcyclopropenone (DPC). These receptors originate from a woman aged 35 to 49 with alopecia areata. Some clones in this sample may be carry-over from other donors' samples.

There are many counts of this clonotype. V and J are TRBV7-2 and TRBJ2-7; 10 nucleotides match TRBD2. V dropped 3 bases and J dropped 3; count of bases not matched to a gene: 5. The germline gives CDR1 SGHTA, CDR2 FQGNSA. There are 15 residues in the CDR3. CDR3 loop: CASSLGAGGNYEQYF. The CDR3 bases are TGTGCCAGCAGCTTGGGAGCGGGAGGGAACTACGAGCAGTACTTC.

This clonotype was observed at least ten times. The J gene is TRBJ2-1, the V gene TRBV12-3 or TRBV12-4; 14 bases map to TRBD2. This CDR3 contains 18 residues. V gave up 6 bases and J gave up 1 base; unmatched junction bases: 8. CDR3 residues: CASSPGTSGSGSYNEQFF. The CDR3 coding sequence is TGTGCCAGCAGCCCCGGGACTAGCGGGAGTGGGTCCTACAATGAGCAGTTCTTC.

The V call is TRBV20-1, the J call TRBJ2-1; 11 nucleotides agree with TRBD1. This CDR3 spans 15 amino acids. Losses at the gene ends were 0 bases for V and 7 bases for J; bases not matched to a gene: 5. Germline lookup yields CDR1 DFQATT and CDR2 SNEGSKA (reference sequence). CDR3 loop: CSARDPGQGANEQFF. In DNA form, the CDR3 reads TGCAGTGCTAGAGATCCCGGACAGGGGGCTAATGAGCAGTTCTTC.

This clonotype appeared many times. The chain uses TRBV6-1 and TRBJ1-1; perhaps TRBD1 as D (6 bases). V was cut by 10 bases and J by 4 bases, with 19 bases left in between. The CDR3 is 14 amino acids. The germline CDR1 and CDR2 sequences are MNHNS and SASEGT. The CDR3 is CATYPGDLVTEAFF. The CDR3 DNA sequence: TGTGCCACGTACCCAGGGGATTTAGTCACTGAAGCTTTCTTT.

This clonotype was recorded at least ten times. This sequence joins TRBV7-2 and TRBJ1-1; D gene ambiguous. Germline V lookup: CDR1 SGHTA, CDR2 FQGNSA. V lost 1 base and J 1 base, leaving 10 bases between the germline ends. CDR3 length: 15 residues. CDR3 protein: CASSLVSAGNTEAFF. DNA for the CDR3: TGTGCCAGCAGCTTAGTGTCCGCCGGGAACACTGAAGCTTTCTTT. Full variable domain (remainder filled in from reference TRBV7-2 and TRBJ1-1): GAGVSQSPSNKVTEKGKDVELRCDPISGHTALYWYRQSLGQGLEFLIYFQGNSAPDKSGLPSDRFSAERTGGSVSTLTIQRTQQEDSAVYLCASSLVSAGNTEAFFGQGTRLTVV.

This clonotype came up a few times. V usage is TRBV9 and J usage is TRBJ2-3; TRBD2 matches at 10 bases. Germline V CDR1 and CDR2: SGDLS, YYNGEE. V lost 4 bases, J lost 4 bases, and 6 bases stayed unmatched. The CDR3 extends over 15 amino acids. The CDR3 loop is CASSPPSGRSDTQYF. The CDR3 coding sequence is TGTGCCAGCAGCCCGCCTAGCGGGAGATCAGATACGCAGTATTTT. Supplemented by reference TRBV9 and TRBJ2-3, the full variable domain reads DSGVTQTPKHLITATGQRVTLRCSPRSGDLSVYWYQQSLDQGLQFLIQYYNGEERAKGNILERFSAQQFPDLHSELNLSSLELGDSALYFCASSPPSGRSDTQYFGPGTRLTVL.

This clonotype came up many times. The CDR3 reads CASSSYRGRGTGELFF. The CDR3 DNA reads TGTGCCAGCAGTTCATACAGGGGCCGGGGCACCGGGGAGCTGTTTTTT. The rearrangement links TRBV6-2 or TRBV6-3 to TRBJ2-2, with TRBD1 identical over 7 bases. V lost 4 bases and J lost 4; bases outside the gene matches: 9. This CDR3 region has 16 residues. Germline values: CDR1 MNHEY, CDR2 SVGEGT.

This clonotype was seen more than once but under ten times. The V call is TRBV5-3, the J call TRBJ1-5; 9 positions match TRBD1. TRBV5-3 is an open reading frame whose function is uncertain. V shed 3 bases and J 0 bases; nucleotides not matched to a gene: 7. The CDR3 is made up of 17 amino acids. CDR3 sequence: CARSSGQGKFSNQPQHF. The CDR3 nucleotides read TGTGCCAGAAGCTCCGGACAGGGGAAGTTTAGCAATCAGCCCCAGCATTTT.

This sequence joins TRBV27 and TRBJ2-3; D is ambiguous. The V and J ends lost 6 bases and 2 bases respectively, with 12 bases between them. Germline CDR1 is MNHEY and CDR2 is SMNVEV (reference sequence). The CDR3 is 14 residues long. The CDR3 reads CASRLGRHTDTQYF. The CDR3 nucleotides read TGTGCCAGCAGGTTAGGTCGGCACACAGATACGCAGTATTTT.

About this clonotype itself: One end of the junction varies from germline; a read error may be responsible. The V gene is TRBV6-2 or TRBV6-3, the J gene TRBJ2-7, with 8 bases aligning to TRBD1. The CDR3 totals 14 residues. Germline V gives CDR1 MNHEY, CDR2 SVGEGT. The CDR3 loop reads CASSYSGQGYEKYF. In nucleotides, the CDR3 is TGTGCCAGCAGTTACTCCGGACAGGGCTACGAGAAGTACTTC.

The chain links TRBV2 to TRBJ1-1; no clear D gene. Per the germline V gene, CDR1 is SNHLY and CDR2 is FYNNEI. V was trimmed by 8 bases and J by 4 bases, leaving 11 bases between them. The CDR3 contains 12 residues. CDR3 DNA: TGTGCCAGCGGGAAGTCAGGCACTGAAGCTTTCTTT. This codes for CASGKSGTEAFF.

This clonotype has at least ten counts. This chain uses TRBV12-3 or TRBV12-4 with TRBJ1-4; D unclear. V lost 5 bases to trimming and J lost 8 bases, with 12 bases between them. This CDR3 contains 13 residues. CDR3 in DNA: TGTGCCAGCAGTCCCCAGTCTAGAGAAAAACTGTTTTTT. This codes for CASSPQSREKLFF.

This clonotype appeared many times. The V call is TRBV3-1, the J call TRBJ1-1; tentatively, D is TRBD1 (5 bases). The CDR3 has 14 residues. V shed 5 bases and J shed 1 base, with 11 bases lying between them. Germline CDR1 reads LGHDT; CDR2 reads YNNKEL (reference sequence). Here the CDR3 DNA reads TGTGCCAGCAGCGAATCAGGACAGAACACTGAAGCTTTCTTT. This codes for CASSESGQNTEAFF.

The V call is TRBV24-1, the J call TRBJ2-7, with D uncertain. Trimming took off 2 bases at V and 1 base at J, with 17 bases between the two ends. The CDR3 is 17 amino acids. The V gene's germline CDR1 is KGHDR and CDR2 SFDVKD. This CDR3 reads CATSDSRLYGRSYEQYF. As DNA, the CDR3 is TGTGCCACCAGTGATTCCCGTCTTTACGGTCGATCCTACGAGCAGTACTTC.

This clonotype occurred many times. This sequence joins TRBV16 and TRBJ2-1; no firm D call. The germline gives CDR1 KGHSY, CDR2 FQNENV. V was cut by 2 bases and J by 0 bases, with 5 bases left in between. The CDR3 loop spans 14 amino acids. The CDR3 here is CASSQRSSYNEQFF. The CDR3 DNA sequence: TGTGCCAGCAGCCAACGTAGCTCCTACAATGAGCAGTTCTTC.

The chain carries TRBV12-3 or TRBV12-4 and TRBJ2-5; tentatively, D is TRBD1 (6 bases). CDR3 size: 13 residues. V was pared by 6 bases and J by 4 bases, with 12 bases between. In DNA, the CDR3 is TGTGCCAGCAGACCGCACAGGGTAGAGACCCAGTACTTC. This codes for CASRPHRVETQYF.

In this sample, this clonotype turned up a few times. The chain employs TRBV6-2 or TRBV6-3 and TRBJ2-2; perhaps TRBD1 as D (6 bases). V was clipped by 4 bases and J by 7 bases, with 10 bases between them. This CDR3 has 13 residues. CDR1 is MNHEY, CDR2 SVGEGT, per germline. The CDR3 protein is CASSLGAGGELFF. CDR3 DNA: TGTGCCAGCAGTTTGGGGGCGGGCGGGGAGCTGTTTTTT.

Only a few counts were recorded for this clonotype. V is TRBV7-6 and J is TRBJ2-7, with 13 bases fitting TRBD2. The CDR3 runs to 15 residues. The V segment lost 5 bases and the J segment 6 bases; nucleotides outside the gene matches: 7. CDR1 is SGHVS, CDR2 FNYEAQ, per germline. In DNA form, the CDR3 reads TGTGCCAGCAGCGAGCAAGGACTAGCGGGAGCCGAGCAGTACTTC. This codes for CASSEQGLAGAEQYF.

This clonotype was seen ten or more times. This chain joins TRBV20-1 and TRBJ1-6; possible D gene TRBD1, 5 bases. Germline assignment: CDR1 DFQATT and CDR2 SNEGSKA (reference sequence). V was trimmed by 4 bases and J by 11 bases, leaving 12 bases between them. The length of the CDR3 is 12 residues. The CDR3 here is CSATTRGAPLHF. CDR3 bases: TGCAGTGCTACCACGAGGGGAGCACCCCTCCACTTT.

This clonotype was counted between two and nine times. This chain uses TRBV28 with TRBJ2-6, with 9 bases fitting TRBD1. The trim removed 4 bases at V and 2 bases at J, leaving 0 bases unmatched. From germline, CDR1 is MDHEN and CDR2 SYDVKM. There are 15 residues in the CDR3. CDR3 nucleotide sequence: TGTGCCAGCAGTTACAGGGGGCCTGGGGCCAACGTCCTGACTTTC. This codes for CASSYRGPGANVLTF.

The rearrangement links TRBV6-6 to TRBJ1-3; D is undetermined. V was trimmed by 1 base and J by 8 bases, leaving 15 bases between them. Germline CDR1 reads MNHNY; CDR2 reads SVGAGI (reference sequence). The CDR3 contains 15 residues. The CDR3 loop reads CASSYYGPPEDTIYF. The DNA for the CDR3 is TGTGCCAGCAGTTACTATGGCCCCCCGGAGGACACCATATATTTT.

This clonotype was counted only a few times. The rearrangement links TRBV6-2 or TRBV6-3 to TRBJ2-5; no clear D gene. CDR1 is MNHEY and CDR2 is SVGEGT in the germline V gene. V lost 6 bases and J lost 4, with 15 bases in between. The CDR3 spans 14 residues. CDR3 in DNA: TGTGCCAGCAGGACATTACAGTGGGGAGAGACCCAGTACTTC. This sequence encodes CASRTLQWGETQYF.

This chain joins TRBV6-2 or TRBV6-3 and TRBJ2-7; D is unresolved. The CDR3 consists of 13 residues. CDR1 is MNHEY and CDR2 is SVGEGT in the germline V gene. V was trimmed by 10 bases and J by 6 bases, leaving 19 bases between them. The CDR3 loop is CAIRQQTKTEQYF. In DNA, the CDR3 is TGTGCCATCCGCCAACAGACCAAGACCGAGCAGTACTTC.